This TCR beta chain was profiled in a study of blood T cell repertoires in COVID-19. For the study at large: Specimens from acute and convalescent COVID-19 originated in the United States, Italy and Spain.

The method was immunoSEQ multiplex PCR; TCRdb's version includes in-frame clones alone and lacks a portion of them. This repertoire shows 100,000 or so clones, around nine tenths found once; its top ten account for 5% to 7%. The ends were cut back, 5 bases at V and 8 bases at J, with 11 bases in the middle. Germline V gene lookup returns CDR1 SGHRS and CDR2 YFSETQ. The CDR3 consists of 13 residues. The chain combines TRBV5-1 with TRBJ1-6; a possible D gene is TRBD1 (6 bases). The sample comprised peripheral blood. The sequence was collected from a man aged 65 to 85 with acute or convalescent COVID-19. CDR3 bases: TGCGCCAGCAGTGCAGGGGATGATTCACCCCTCCACTTT. Translated, it gives CASSAGDDSPLHF.